This T cell receptor beta chain emerged from a study of T cell responses to AZD1222 COVID-19 vaccine (dated by TCRdb to 2020 to 2023). Turning to the overall study: AZD1222 recipients whose second dose came at about 4 weeks and those whose second dose came at about 12 weeks were combined into one group, since spike-specific TCR depth and breadth did not differ between the two schedules. TCR sequencing was performed for roughly 250 trial participants, of whom 200 to 220 were given two doses of AZD1222 and approximately 25 were given two doses of MenACWY control vaccine. Enrollment into the trials was organized by age into subgroups of 18-55, 56-69 and 70-plus years, and those subgroups contained roughly 150, 30 and 60 TCR-sequenced participants, respectively. On the study overall, not on this receptor specifically: After two AZD1222 doses, spike-specific TCR breadth and depth were significantly higher than at day 0 and than in MenACWY recipients. No day 14 peak-response samples were available, so repertoires were characterized only after the peak T cell response. CD4 TCRs associated with the vaccine covered the entire spike protein, and the dominant responses were in regions 160-218 and 743-854. Participants were mostly white British and included more females than males, and it was suggested by the authors that clonal diversity may have been underestimated. The 56-69-year group was small, and its depth increase did not reach significance, likely because of low power. Conclusions about previously exposed vaccinees are limited, since just six AZD1222 recipients were seropositive for SARS-CoV-2 at baseline. Epitopes outside the regions mutated in the B.1.351 and B.1.1.7 variants were reportedly recognized by nearly half of the unique spike-specific TCRs.

This sample's time point label indicates: baseline before first vaccination. The vaccinee samples were drawn from two UK trials, COV001 and COV002, one of which was a single-blind randomized controlled phase 2/3 trial testing AZD1222 (ChAdOx1 nCoV-19) in healthy adults. For TCRbeta chain sequencing, PBMC samples from trial participants were taken at day 0 and at day 28 after the second dose. Including the terminal cysteine and phenylalanine, the CDR3 comprises 14 residues. CDR3 DNA only is kept here, 42 bases in frame from base 1. The germline V gene provides CDR1 KGHDR and CDR2 SFDVKD. After removal of 9 bases from V and 4 bases from J, the junction retains 8 bases not matched to a gene. Of note for this clone: Its specific antigen is unknown. One base away there is no much larger clone; base qualities are not given.

The CDR3 regions of human TCRbeta chains were analyzed by immunosequencing. The paper's processing steps were these. Repertoire TCRs were matched against a reference library of SARS-CoV-2-specific TCRs generated with the MIRA antigen-specificity platform. Breadth was defined as the fraction of unique TCRs that were SARS-CoV-2-associated, and depth was defined as the fraction of total T cells that were SARS-CoV-2-associated. Using the MIRA data, every spike-specific TCR was mapped to the spike region that the TCR reacted to and assigned to either a CD4 or a CD8 class. Log10-transformed breadth and depth values were compared by one-way ANOVA with Sidak's multiple comparisons tests. TCRdb took over this immuneACCESS table, retaining in-frame rearrangements with V and J assigned. Such tables are incomplete; in checked studies, under half of the missing clones stem from an unresolved V gene, and the remainder is unexplained. V and J calls and clone size are copied from that table; D and trimming were computed from the DNA. The sample table holds more than 140,000 clones, of which around nine tenths were seen once. The leading ten clones occupy approximately 5.3% of the sample.

The sample consisted of peripheral blood, taken on day 0 of AZD1222 vaccination. The chain is made from TRBV24-1 and TRBJ1-5; 7 nucleotides in the junction match TRBD1. This TCR was sampled from an adult in good health. The DNA sequence is given as TGTGCCACCGGCAAACAGGGGATAAATCAGCCCCAGCATTTT. This sequence encodes CATGKQGINQPQHF.